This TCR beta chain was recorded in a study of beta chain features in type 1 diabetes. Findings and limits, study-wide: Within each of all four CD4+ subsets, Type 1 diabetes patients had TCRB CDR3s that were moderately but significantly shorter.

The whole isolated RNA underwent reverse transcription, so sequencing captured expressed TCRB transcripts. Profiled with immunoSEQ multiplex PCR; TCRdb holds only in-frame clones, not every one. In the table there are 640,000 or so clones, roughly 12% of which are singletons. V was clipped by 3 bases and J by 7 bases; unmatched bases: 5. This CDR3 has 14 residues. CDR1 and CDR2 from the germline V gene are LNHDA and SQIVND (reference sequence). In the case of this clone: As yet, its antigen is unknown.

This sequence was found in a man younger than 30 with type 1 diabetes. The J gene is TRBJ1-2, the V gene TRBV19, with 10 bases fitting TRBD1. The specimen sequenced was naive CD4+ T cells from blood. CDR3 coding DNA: TGTGCCAGTAGTATCGGACAGGGGGTCGCTGGCTACACCTTC. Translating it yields CASSIGQGVAGYTF.